These 7 T cell receptor beta chains were sequenced from one sample in a study of cytomegalovirus exposure and HLA in healthy donors. The PCR contained 60 Vbeta and 13 Jbeta primers. Here immunoSEQ multiplex PCR was the method, and the copy in TCRdb shows in-frame clones only, minus some. The repertoire holds about 130,000 clones, around 85% seen once, with roughly 1.8% in the top ten. Sequencing was done on a sample of PBMCs. The receptors stem from a boy between 10 and 17 years old in good health and CMV-seronegative.

The chain is built from TRBV20-1 and TRBJ1-2; the D is unclear. In germline, CDR1 is DFQATT, CDR2 SNEGSKA (reference sequence). The ends were cut back, 4 bases at V and 6 bases at J, with 6 bases in the middle. The CDR3 runs 10 residues. CDR3 bases: TGCAGTGCTACCGGGAATGGCTACACCTTC. Amino acid sequence: CSATGNGYTF.

In this sample, this clone turned up a few times. Other nucleotide sequences from this sample produce the same CDR3. The chain links TRBV7-2 to TRBJ1-1; D remains unclear. The CDR3 loop spans 13 amino acids. The V end was cut by 2 bases, the J end by 1 base, with 5 bases between. Looked up from germline, CDR1 is SGHTA and CDR2 is FQGNSA. The CDR3 is CASSLTENTEAFF. CDR3 sequence (DNA): TGTGCCAGCAGCTTAACAGAGAACACTGAAGCTTTCTTT.

The chain couples TRBV2 to TRBJ2-7, with a tentative D call TRBD2 (6 bases). From germline, CDR1 is SNHLY and CDR2 FYNNEI. This CDR3 is built from 13 residues. V shed 4 bases and J shed 2 bases, with 9 bases lying between them. CDR3 loop: CASSGGVPYEQYF. The CDR3, as DNA: TGTGCCAGCAGTGGCGGGGTCCCCTACGAGCAGTACTTC.

The V and J genes are TRBV10-3 and TRBJ2-3; tentatively, D is TRBD1 (7 bases). The CDR3 extends over 18 amino acids. V lost 0 bases and J 2 bases, leaving 18 bases between the germline ends. Germline CDR1 ENHRY, CDR2 SYGVKD. The CDR3 protein is CAISESTRQGGTTDTQYF. Here the CDR3 DNA reads TGTGCCATCAGTGAGTCGACTCGGCAGGGGGGCACCACAGATACGCAGTATTTT.

DNA of the CDR3: TGTGCCAGCAGCTTGGGGACTAGCGGAGGGAATGAGCAGTTCTTC. Amino acid sequence: CASSLGTSGGNEQFF. This chain uses TRBV13 with TRBJ2-1; 11 bases line up with TRBD2. CDR1 is PRHDT, CDR2 FYEKMQ, per germline (reference sequence). The CDR3 has 15 amino acids. The trim removed 3 bases at V and 7 bases at J, leaving 5 bases unmatched. Looking up the rest from reference TRBV13 and TRBJ2-1 gives the full variable domain: AAGVIQSPRHLIKEKRETATLKCYPIPRHDTVYWYQQGPGQDPQFLISFYEKMQSDKGSIPDRFSAQQFSDYHSELNMSSLELGDSALYFCASSLGTSGGNEQFFGPGTRLTVL.

The genes are TRBV18 and TRBJ1-4; 8 bases map to TRBD1. Per the germline V gene, CDR1 is KGHSH and CDR2 is LQKENI. The CDR3 spans 16 residues. The V gene end was trimmed by 5 bases and the J gene end by 3 bases; junction bases not matched to a gene: 8. CDR3 in DNA: TGTGCCAGCTCAGGACAGGGATTGCGCCCTAATGAAAAACTGTTTTTT. It translates to CASSGQGLRPNEKLFF. Full variable domain (remainder filled in from reference TRBV18 and TRBJ1-4): NAGVMQNPRHLVRRRGQEARLRCSPMKGHSHVYWYRQLPEEGLKFMVYLQKENIIDESGMPKERFSAEFPKEGPSILRIQQVVRGDSAAYFCASSGQGLRPNEKLFFGSGTQLSVL.

The J gene is TRBJ2-5, the V gene TRBV7-8, with a weak D call TRBD2 (6 bases). V was clipped by 1 base and J by 4 bases, with 10 bases between them. Germline CDR1 reads SGHVS; CDR2 reads FQNEAQ. The CDR3 spans 14 residues. The CDR3 spells CASSLGVGGETQYF. For the CDR3, the DNA is TGTGCCAGCAGCTTAGGAGTCGGGGGAGAGACCCAGTACTTC.